The sample holds many counts of the clone carrying this TCR beta chain. Germline V CDR1 and CDR2: MNHEY, SVGAGI. The CDR3 extends over 17 amino acids. V lost 0 bases and J lost 5, with 18 bases in between. TCRdb processed the 5' RACE reads anew with MiXCR; each CDR3 protein has one entry. The sample consists of around 30,000 distinct CDR3 sequences, roughly 4.4% of them appearing once. This specimen comes from a study of neurological immune-mediated disorders. The chain combines TRBV6-5 with TRBJ2-3, with a possible D match to TRBD1 (6 bases). Sequencing used PBMCs. This receptor was obtained from a young man in good health. This CDR3 is CASSYSSQGRLGDTQYF. CDR3 bases: TGTGCCAGCAGTTACTCGTCACAGGGACGGTTAGGAGATACGCAGTATTTT.